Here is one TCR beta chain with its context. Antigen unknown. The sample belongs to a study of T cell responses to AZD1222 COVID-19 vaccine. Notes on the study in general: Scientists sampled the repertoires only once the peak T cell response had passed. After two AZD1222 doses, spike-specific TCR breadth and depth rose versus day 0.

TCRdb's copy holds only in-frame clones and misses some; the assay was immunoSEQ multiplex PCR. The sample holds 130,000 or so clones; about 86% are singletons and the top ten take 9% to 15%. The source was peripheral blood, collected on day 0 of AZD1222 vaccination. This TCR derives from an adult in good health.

The CDR3 region has the DNA TGTGCCAGTAGTTTCCGGAATCAGCCCCAGCATTTT. This codes for CASSFRNQPQHF. The genes are TRBV19 and TRBJ1-5; D call uncertain. This CDR3 region has 12 residues. V lost 5 bases and J lost 4, with 6 bases in between. CDR1 LNHDA and CDR2 SQIVND come from the germline V gene (reference sequence).